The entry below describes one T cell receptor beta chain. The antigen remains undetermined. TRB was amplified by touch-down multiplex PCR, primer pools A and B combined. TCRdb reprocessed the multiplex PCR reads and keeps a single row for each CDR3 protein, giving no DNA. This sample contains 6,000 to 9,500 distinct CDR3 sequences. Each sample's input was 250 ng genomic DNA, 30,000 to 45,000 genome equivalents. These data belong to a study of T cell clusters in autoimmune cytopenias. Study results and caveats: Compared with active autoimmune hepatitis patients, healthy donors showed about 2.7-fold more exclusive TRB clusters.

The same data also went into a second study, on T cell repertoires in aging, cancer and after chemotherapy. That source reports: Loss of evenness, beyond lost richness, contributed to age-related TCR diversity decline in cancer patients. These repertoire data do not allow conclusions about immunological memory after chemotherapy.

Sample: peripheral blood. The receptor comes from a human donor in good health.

The CDR3 here is CASSWTGDTNQPQHF. The V gene is TRBV5-5, the J gene TRBJ1-5; TCRdb gives TRBD1 as the D gene, but with no DNA this cannot be confirmed. This CDR3 comprises 15 residues. Germline loops: CDR1 SGHKS, CDR2 YYEKEE (reference sequence).